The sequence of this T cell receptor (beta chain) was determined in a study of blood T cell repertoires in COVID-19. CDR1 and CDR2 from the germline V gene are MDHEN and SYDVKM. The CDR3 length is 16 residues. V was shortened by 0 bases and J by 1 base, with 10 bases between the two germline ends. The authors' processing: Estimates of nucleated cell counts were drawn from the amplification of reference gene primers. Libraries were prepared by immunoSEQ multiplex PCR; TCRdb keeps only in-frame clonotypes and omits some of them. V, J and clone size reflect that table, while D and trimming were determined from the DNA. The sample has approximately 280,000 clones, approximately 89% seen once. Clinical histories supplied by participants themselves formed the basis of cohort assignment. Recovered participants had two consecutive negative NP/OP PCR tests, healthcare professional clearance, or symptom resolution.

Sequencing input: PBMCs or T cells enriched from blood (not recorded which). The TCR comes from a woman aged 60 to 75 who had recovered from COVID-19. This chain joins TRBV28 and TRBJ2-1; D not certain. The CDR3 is CASSLWSSRSYNEQFF. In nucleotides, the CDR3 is TGTGCCAGCAGTTTATGGTCTTCCCGTTCCTACAATGAGCAGTTCTTC.